These 19 T cell receptor beta chains were all obtained from the same sample, sequenced in a study of T cells after yellow fever vaccination. Each CDR3 protein gets one entry after TCRdb re-called the 5' RACE reads with MiXCR. Counted here are roughly 110,000 distinct CDR3 sequences, 6.5% to 9% occurring once; the ten biggest clones make up around 25%. The source was CD8+ T cells sorted from PBMCs, collected 45 days after the yellow fever booster vaccination. The receptors were gathered from a young man who received the YFV17D yellow fever vaccine.

This clonotype was observed at least ten times. The J gene is TRBJ2-5, the V gene TRBV27, with D perhaps TRBD2 (5 bases). Germline loops: CDR1 MNHEY, CDR2 SMNVEV (reference sequence). This CDR3 is 12 amino acids long. V was trimmed by 8 bases and J by 5 bases, leaving 12 bases between them. CDR3 sequence: CASWRVGETQYF. CDR3 nucleotide sequence: TGTGCCAGCTGGCGGGTAGGGGAGACCCAGTACTTC.

This clonotype was found a few times. The rearrangement joins TRBV7-9 to TRBJ1-4; the D gene is possibly TRBD1 (6 bases). The CDR3 has 12 amino acids. V was trimmed by 8 bases and J by 8 bases, leaving 12 bases between them. CDR1 and CDR2 (germline): SEHNR, FQNEAQ (reference sequence). CDR3 sequence (DNA): TGTGCCAGCGGGGGGGGCAAGGAAAAACTGTTTTTT. Translated: CASGGGKEKLFF.

The chain couples TRBV20-1 to TRBJ1-5; D possibly corresponds to TRBD1 (6 bases). Trimming removed 0 bases from V and 7 bases from J, with 22 bases in between. The CDR3 is made up of 17 amino acids. CDR1 and CDR2 (germline): DFQATT, SNEGSKA (reference sequence). The CDR3 region is CSARDAGALDSSQPQHF. In DNA form, the CDR3 reads TGCAGTGCTAGAGATGCAGGGGCGCTTGACAGCTCCCAGCCCCAGCATTTT.

At least ten counts were recorded for this clonotype. This sequence joins TRBV28 and TRBJ2-7; D not certain. This CDR3 is 18 amino acids long. Trimming took 7 bases from V and 1 from J, leaving 26 bases between them. Looked up from germline, CDR1 is MDHEN and CDR2 is SYDVKM. CDR3 DNA sequence: TGTGCCAGCATCTCCAATTTCTACAGCCGCGACGCTTCCTACGAGCAGTACTTC. It is translated as CASISNFYSRDASYEQYF.

The table lists this clonotype with a few counts. V is TRBV11-2 and J is TRBJ2-1, with a weak D call TRBD1 (6 bases). V was shortened by 9 bases and J by 6 bases, with 12 bases between the two germline ends. The CDR3 has 12 amino acids. Germline values: CDR1 SGHAT, CDR2 FQNNGV. The CDR3 DNA is TGTGCCAGTTCAACAGGGTCCAATGAGCAGTTCTTC. It encodes CASSTGSNEQFF.

In this sample, this clonotype turned up many times. The V gene is TRBV7-8, the J gene TRBJ2-1, with D possibly matching TRBD2 (6 bases). V was shortened by 4 bases and J by 7 bases, with 20 bases between the two germline ends. The CDR3 consists of 16 residues. Germline lookup yields CDR1 SGHVS and CDR2 FQNEAQ. CDR3: CASSYSGTTRGNEQFF. The CDR3 nucleotides are TGTGCCAGCAGCTACTCCGGGACCACCCGGGGGAATGAGCAGTTCTTC.

This clonotype showed up just once. This may be a read error: a much more frequent sequence differs by one nucleotide. The CDR3 DNA is TGTGCCAGCAGCCGACCAGGTGTTCCCGGGGAGCTGTTTTTT. This gives the protein CASSRPGVPGELFF. The chain carries TRBV7-2 and TRBJ2-2; D is uncertain. The CDR3 has 14 residues. Germline lookup yields CDR1 SGHTA and CDR2 FQGNSA. Trimming removed 5 bases from V and 6 bases from J, with 13 bases in between.

This clonotype was observed many times. The CDR3 DNA reads as TGTGCCAGCAGCCCAGGATCAGGCTACGAGCAGTACTTC. This encodes CASSPGSGYEQYF. The genes are TRBV6-5 and TRBJ2-7; D unresolved. V dropped 6 bases and J dropped 3 bases, with 12 bases sitting between them. Germline V lookup: CDR1 MNHEY, CDR2 SVGAGI. CDR3 size: 13 residues.

This clonotype has only a few counts. The gene calls are TRBV6-1 and TRBJ2-2; 10 bases map to TRBD2. The CDR3 is made up of 17 amino acids. CDR1 and CDR2 from the germline V gene are MNHNS and SASEGT. Unmatched junction bases numbered 10, after V lost 5 bases and J lost 4 bases. The CDR3 DNA sequence: TGTGCCAGCAGTCTCCCTGTAGCGGGAGGTACCACCGGGGAGCTGTTTTTT. This sequence encodes CASSLPVAGGTTGELFF.

This chain uses TRBV27 with TRBJ2-7; D call uncertain. This CDR3 has 13 residues. V gave up 0 bases and J gave up 2 bases, with 5 bases separating them. The germline V gene encodes CDR1 MNHEY and CDR2 SMNVEV (reference sequence). The CDR3 loop is CASSLSRTYEQYF. CDR3 bases: TGTGCCAGCAGTTTATCGAGGACCTACGAGCAGTACTTC.

The sample holds many counts of this clonotype. This sequence joins TRBV5-1 and TRBJ2-5; 10 bases are a match to TRBD1. Germline CDR1 and CDR2: SGHRS and YFSETQ. The CDR3 covers 14 residues. V was pared by 4 bases and J by 5 bases, with 5 bases of the junction left unmatched. CDR3 loop: CASSQGQGHETQYF. CDR3 DNA: TGCGCCAGCAGCCAGGGACAGGGGCATGAGACCCAGTACTTC. Full variable domain (missing parts from reference TRBV5-1 and TRBJ2-5): KAGVTQTPRYLIKTRGQQVTLSCSPISGHRSVSWYQQTPGQGLQFLFEYFSETQRNKGNFPGRFSGRQFSNSRSEMNVSTLELGDSALYLCASSQGQGHETQYFGPGTRLLVL.

This clonotype appeared many times. V and J are TRBV27 and TRBJ2-1, with 9 bases aligning to TRBD1. From germline, CDR1 is MNHEY and CDR2 SMNVEV (reference sequence). V lost 5 bases, J lost 6 bases, and 8 bases stayed unmatched. The CDR3 has 15 residues. CDR3 sequence reads: CASSAGTGFPNEQFF. DNA of the CDR3: TGTGCCAGCAGTGCCGGGACAGGGTTTCCCAATGAGCAGTTCTTC.

This chain joins TRBV20-1 and TRBJ2-7, with TRBD2 identical over 11 bases. The V gene end was trimmed by 3 bases and the J gene end by 0 bases; junction bases not matched to a gene: 4. The CDR3 extends over 15 amino acids. CDR1 and CDR2 (germline): DFQATT, SNEGSKA (reference sequence). The CDR3 reads CSARTSGTSSYEQYF. In nucleotides, the CDR3 is TGCAGTGCTAGGACTAGCGGGACCAGCTCCTACGAGCAGTACTTC.

This clonotype showed up many times. The chain uses TRBV20-1 and TRBJ2-1; D not certain. The CDR3 has 16 residues. Trimming took 0 bases from V and 4 from J, leaving 16 bases between them. From germline, CDR1 is DFQATT and CDR2 SNEGSKA (reference sequence). The CDR3 protein is CSARDLAVSYYNEQFF. The DNA of the CDR3 is TGCAGTGCTAGAGATCTGGCAGTCAGTTATTACAATGAGCAGTTCTTC.

In this sample, this clonotype turned up many times. This rearrangement joins TRBV7-8 to TRBJ2-3, with TRBD1 matching 8 bases. The CDR3 consists of 16 residues. Germline trimming cut 5 bases from V and 1 base from J; bases unmatched to any gene: 8. The V gene's germline CDR1 is SGHVS and CDR2 FQNEAQ. In nucleotides, the CDR3 is TGTGCCAGCAGCCCCTGGACAGGGAGCGGCACAGATACGCAGTATTTT. It encodes CASSPWTGSGTDTQYF.

The CDR3 nucleotides are TGTGCCAGCAGCTTACCAGTACCTACATCAGTTACGCAGTATTTT. Translation gives CASSLPVPTSVTQYF. This chain joins TRBV7-2 and TRBJ2-3; D unresolved. This CDR3 contains 15 residues. CDR1 and CDR2 from the germline V gene are SGHTA and FQGNSA. Trimming shortened V by 2 bases and J by 8 bases, and 17 bases separated the two germline ends.

This clonotype was detected ten times or more. The V and J genes are TRBV15 and TRBJ2-7; 10 bases line up with TRBD1. The V gene's germline CDR1 is LNHNV and CDR2 YYDKDF (reference sequence). Germline trimming cut 0 bases from V and 3 bases from J; bases unmatched to any gene: 2. The CDR3 loop spans 15 amino acids. This chain's CDR3 is CATSRDRTGGYEQYF. The CDR3 DNA reads TGTGCCACCAGCAGAGATCGGACAGGGGGCTACGAGCAGTACTTC.

V and J are TRBV6-5 and TRBJ2-3; no clear D gene. Trimming took 0 bases from V and 7 from J, leaving 17 bases between them. Germline V CDR1 and CDR2: MNHEY, SVGAGI. The CDR3 covers 16 residues. The chain's CDR3 is CASSYSHIPAENTQYF. DNA of the CDR3: TGTGCCAGCAGTTACTCTCATATTCCCGCTGAGAATACGCAGTATTTT.

This chain connects TRBV19 to TRBJ2-1; 10 nucleotides align to TRBD2. V shed 0 bases, J shed 3 bases, and the junction held 8 bases outside the gene matches. Per the germline V gene, CDR1 is LNHDA and CDR2 is SQIVND (reference sequence). CDR3 size: 18 residues. DNA of the CDR3: TGTGCCAGTAGTATAGATCTCAGCCTAGCGGGGGACTACAATGAGCAGTTCTTC. It codes for CASSIDLSLAGDYNEQFF.